What follows describes a single T cell receptor beta chain. Its antigen is currently not known. The input lacks base qualities; no much larger clone sits a single base away. The data were obtained in a study of T-cell memory formation after mild COVID-19 (dated by TCRdb to the early 2020s). About the study as a whole: TCR sequence clusters from the two donors were largely donor specific. T-cell clones expanding and contracting after mild COVID-19 in two donors were tracked by longitudinal TCRalpha and TCRbeta repertoire sequencing. Two young, previously healthy adult volunteers made up the cohort, one male and one female. General findings and caveats noted by the study authors: From day 15 to 85, contracting clones showed balanced CD4/CD8 phenotypes, whereas a second wave of clones that expanded from day 15 to 37 leaned towards CD4+. The study covered only two mild cases, and larger cohorts including severe cases with pre-infection samples were considered necessary. Some responding clones were detected in pre-infection memory, which suggested that pre-existing cross-reactive memory T cells had joined the SARS-CoV-2 response. Contracting CD4+ clones turned up mainly in the CM and EM memory subsets, whereas EMRA was where CD8+ clones were enriched. Whether the second-wave clones peaking on day 37 were SARS-CoV-2 specific was not confirmed.

Ficoll-Paque density gradient centrifugation was the method used to isolate PBMCs. The CDR3 sequence holds 14 residues, the cysteine and phenylalanine included. Only the CDR3 region is kept as DNA, spanning 42 bases read in frame from base 1. The trim is 6 bases for V and 8 bases for J, with a gap of 19 bases between the germline ends. TCRdb lists the instrument as Illumina NovaSeq 6000. Using 5'RACE with constant-segment primers, TCRalpha and TCRbeta cDNA libraries were constructed, with sample barcodes and unique molecular identifiers added in the process. RNA was extracted from every sample with Trizol reagent. The libraries were amplified in two PCR steps, and the second step added a second sample barcode and Illumina TruSeq adapters. Sequencing of the libraries was done on an Illumina NovaSeq, producing 2 x 150 bp paired-end reads. Under the source paper's analysis protocol: With migec v1.2.7, reads were demultiplexed and then collapsed into UMI-guided consensus sequences. Using mixcr v2.1.11, UMI consensuses were aligned to TRA and TRB V and J templates and then assembled into clonotypes. Expanded or contracted clonotypes were those called significant by both edgeR and NoisET, with noise models trained on biological replicates. For edgeR calls, the cutoffs were a false discovery rate-adjusted p below 0.01 and a log2 fold-change threshold of 1. As an exploratory analysis of dynamics, PCA with hierarchical clustering was applied to max-normalized trajectories of the 1000 most abundant clonotypes. The CD4 or CD8 phenotype of responding clones was assigned using the separately sequenced CD4+ and CD8+ repertoires. TCRdb reanalyzed the raw reads on its own, using fastp at Q25 for trimming and MiXCR for clone calling, and kept in-frame beta chains. Identical CDR3 protein sequences are pooled into one entry, listed with their most common genes and DNA. TCRdb assigned the V and J calls; the authors' analysis was not used. Recorded for this sample are some 440,000 distinct CDR3 sequences; around a quarter of them occurred a single time. The ten largest clones add up to under 15% of the sample.

The receptor was derived from an adult woman who had mild COVID-19 (a few samples of this study predate the infection). The sample titles of this study are shuffled in the database, so cell type and time point are left out; the donor was told from shared clones. This sequence uses TRBV12-3 or TRBV12-4 and TRBJ1-1; the best D guess is TRBD1, with 6 bases matching. The sequencing input was PBMCs or a T cell subset sorted from them (not recorded which). The DNA sequence is as follows: TGTGCCAGCAGGATCGGGGGCTCGATAGGGGAAGCTTTCTTT. Protein translation: CASRIGGSIGEAFF.